This T cell receptor beta chain came from a study of T cells after yellow fever vaccination. TCRdb ran MiXCR on the 5' RACE reads and lists one entry per CDR3 protein. The table records under 200,000 distinct CDR3 sequences, around 10% of them present only once. The CDR3 has 16 amino acids. V lost 0 bases and J 7 bases, leaving 15 bases between the germline ends. Germline values: CDR1 LGHDT, CDR2 YNNKEL (reference sequence). The sequence derives from a man between 18 and 29 years old who received the YFV17D yellow fever vaccine. The chain recombines TRBV3-1 with TRBJ2-2; a weak D match, TRBD2 (5 bases). Specimen: CD8+ T cells sorted from PBMCs, collected 15 days after the yellow fever booster vaccination. For the CDR3, the DNA is TGTGCCAGCAGCCAAGAGAGTCCAGCTGGAGGCGGGGAGCTGTTTTTT. This encodes CASSQESPAGGGELFF.